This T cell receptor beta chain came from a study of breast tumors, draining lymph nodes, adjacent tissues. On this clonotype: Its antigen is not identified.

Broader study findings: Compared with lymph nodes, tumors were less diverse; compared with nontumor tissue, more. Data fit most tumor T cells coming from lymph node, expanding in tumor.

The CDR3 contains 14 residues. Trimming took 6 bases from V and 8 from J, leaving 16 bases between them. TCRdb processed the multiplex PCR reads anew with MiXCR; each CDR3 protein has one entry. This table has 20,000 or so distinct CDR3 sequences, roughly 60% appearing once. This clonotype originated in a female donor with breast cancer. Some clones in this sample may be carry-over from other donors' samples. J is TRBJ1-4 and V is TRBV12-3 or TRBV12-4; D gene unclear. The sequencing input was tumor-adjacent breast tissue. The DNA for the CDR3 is TGTGCCAGCAGACACAGTGGTACGGACGAAAAACTGTTTTTT. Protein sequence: CASRHSGTDEKLFF.